The TCR beta chain under discussion was sequenced for a study of blood T cell repertoires in COVID-19. Looking at the study overall: Acute-phase and convalescent COVID-19 samples originated in the United States, Italy and Spain.

The authors' processing: Cell counts per sample came from amplifying reference gene primers. Method: immunoSEQ multiplex PCR; TCRdb's copy keeps in-frame clones and lacks some. Clone size and V and J calls were adopted from that table, with D and trimming inferred from the DNA. Here the sample spans 100,000 to 150,000 clones, around 89% being singletons. With V trimmed by 6 bases and J by 4 bases, 6 bases remained unmatched. CDR3 length: 14 residues. Germline V gives CDR1 SGHNT, CDR2 YENEEA. Followed over time, Seattle patients had been enrolled while infection was active. The clonotype comes from a man between 60 and 70 years old with COVID-19, enrolled during active disease. Sample: peripheral blood. This sequence joins TRBV11-3 and TRBJ2-1; 7 nucleotides align to TRBD1. The CDR3 sequence is CASSLTDRYNEQFF. DNA for the CDR3: TGTGCCAGCAGTTTAACGGACAGGTACAATGAGCAGTTCTTC.